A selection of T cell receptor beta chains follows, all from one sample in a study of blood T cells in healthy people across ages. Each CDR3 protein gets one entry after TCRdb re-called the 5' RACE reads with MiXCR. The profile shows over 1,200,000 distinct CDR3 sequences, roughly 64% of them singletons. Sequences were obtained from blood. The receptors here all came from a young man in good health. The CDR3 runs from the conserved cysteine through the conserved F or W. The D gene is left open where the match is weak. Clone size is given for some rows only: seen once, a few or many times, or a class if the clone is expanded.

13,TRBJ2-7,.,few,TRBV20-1,CSARDWGTHEQYF,TGCAGTGCTAGAGATTGGGGAACCCACGAGCAGTACTTC
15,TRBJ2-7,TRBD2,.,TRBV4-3,CASSLWGGEDDEQYF,TGCGCCAGCAGCCTTTGGGGAGGGGAGGACGACGAGCAGTACTTC
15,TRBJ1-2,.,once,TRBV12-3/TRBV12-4,CASSREAAGDYGYTF,TGTGCCAGCAGCCGAGAAGCAGCAGGGGATTATGGCTACACCTTC
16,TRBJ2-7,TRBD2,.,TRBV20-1,CSARGGLAGFSYEQYF,TGCAGTGCTAGAGGGGGACTAGCGGGTTTCTCCTACGAGCAGTACTTC
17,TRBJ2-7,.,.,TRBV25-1,CASSDGTLGPVTYEQYF,TGTGCCAGCAGTGACGGGACATTGGGACCGGTAACGTACGAGCAGTACTTC
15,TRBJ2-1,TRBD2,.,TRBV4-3,CASSNGLAGANEQFF,TGCGCCAGCAGCAACGGACTAGCGGGAGCCAATGAGCAGTTCTTC
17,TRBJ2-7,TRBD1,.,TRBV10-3,CAISVGQDPIESYEQYF,TGTGCCATCAGTGTAGGACAGGACCCCATTGAATCCTACGAGCAGTACTTC
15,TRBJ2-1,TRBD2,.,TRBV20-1,CSAPQSRLAGGEQFF,TGCAGTGCCCCACAATCCCGACTAGCGGGAGGTGAGCAGTTCTTC
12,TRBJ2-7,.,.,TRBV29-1,CSVDSRYNEQYF,TGCAGCGTTGATTCGCGATACAATGAGCAGTACTTC
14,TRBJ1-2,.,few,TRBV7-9,CASSLQGSDYGYTF,TGTGCCAGCAGCTTACAGGGCTCGGACTATGGCTACACCTTC
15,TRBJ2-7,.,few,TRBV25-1,CASSDSGPRGYEQYF,TGTGCCAGCAGTGATTCCGGGCCGAGGGGCTACGAGCAGTACTTC
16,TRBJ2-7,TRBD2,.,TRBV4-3,CASSQDPAGGYNEQYF,TGCGCCAGCAGCCAAGATCCAGCGGGGGGCTACAATGAGCAGTACTTC
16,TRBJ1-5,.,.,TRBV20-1,CSARDEEENSNQPQHF,TGCAGTGCTAGAGATGAAGAGGAAAATAGCAATCAGCCCCAGCATTTT
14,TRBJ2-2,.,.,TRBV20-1,CSARDQAKTGELFF,TGCAGTGCTAGAGACCAGGCGAAGACCGGGGAGCTGTTTTTT
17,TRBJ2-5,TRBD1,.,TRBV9,CASSVDSVDREEETQYF,TGTGCCAGCAGCGTAGATTCGGTCGACAGGGAAGAGGAGACCCAGTACTTC
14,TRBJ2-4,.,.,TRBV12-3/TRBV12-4,CASSIRGRVEEQYF,TGTGCCAGCAGTATAAGGGGCAGGGTGGAAGAGCAGTACTTC
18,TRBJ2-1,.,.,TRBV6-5,CASSYSIITGLKVDEQFF,TGTGCCAGCAGTTACTCTATAATAACAGGGCTAAAAGTAGATGAGCAGTTCTTC
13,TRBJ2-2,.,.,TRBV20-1,CSARDTDTGELFF,TGCAGTGCGCGGGACACGGACACCGGGGAGCTGTTTTTT
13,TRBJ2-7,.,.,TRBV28,CASIRGVGYEQYF,TGTGCCAGCATAAGGGGGGTCGGCTACGAGCAGTACTTC
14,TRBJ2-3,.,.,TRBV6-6,CASSYSTKADTQYF,TGTGCCAGCAGTTACTCCACGAAAGCAGATACGCAGTATTTT
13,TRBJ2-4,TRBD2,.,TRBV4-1,CATRTSGGEEQYF,TGCGCCACCAGGACTAGCGGGGGGGAGGAGCAGTACTTC
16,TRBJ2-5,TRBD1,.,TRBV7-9,CASSDTGAPSYNEQYF,TGTGCCAGCAGCGACACAGGGGCCCCCTCCTACAATGAGCAGTACTTC
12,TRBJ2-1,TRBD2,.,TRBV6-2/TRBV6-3,CASSPTSGGKFF,TGTGCCAGCAGTCCGACTAGCGGGGGGAAGTTCTTC
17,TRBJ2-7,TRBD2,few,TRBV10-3,CAISEGTSAGVDHEQYF,TGTGCCATCAGTGAGGGTACGTCGGCGGGAGTTGACCACGAGCAGTACTTC
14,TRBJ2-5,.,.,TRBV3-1,CASSQELAKETQYF,TGTGCCAGCAGCCAAGAGTTGGCCAAAGAGACCCAGTACTTC
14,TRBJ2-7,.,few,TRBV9,CASSRGYTIYEQYF,TGTGCCAGCAGCCGCGGGTACACTATCTACGAGCAGTACTTC
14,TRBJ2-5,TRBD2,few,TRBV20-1,CSAPRTSGQETQYF,TGCAGTGCTCCAAGGACTAGCGGACAAGAGACCCAGTACTTC
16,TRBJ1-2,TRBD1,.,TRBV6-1,CASSNLQDRGAYGYTF,TGTGCCAGCAGTAATCTACAAGACAGGGGGGCCTATGGCTACACCTTC
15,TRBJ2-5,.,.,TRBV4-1,CASSQGSRLEETQYF,TGCGCCAGCAGCCAAGGTTCTAGACTTGAAGAGACCCAGTACTTC
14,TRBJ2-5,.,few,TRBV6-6,CASNYPGRIETQYF,TGTGCCAGCAACTATCCAGGGAGGATTGAGACCCAGTACTTC
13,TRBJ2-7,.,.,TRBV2,CASSEPSSYEQYF,TGTGCCAGCAGTGAGCCCAGTTCCTACGAGCAGTACTTC
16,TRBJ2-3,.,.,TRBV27,CASRAGPGLSPYTQYF,TGTGCCAGCAGGGCCGGTCCCGGTCTGTCGCCTTATACGCAGTATTTT
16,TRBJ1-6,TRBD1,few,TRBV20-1,CSARKTGQVLNSPLHF,TGCAGTGCTAGAAAAACGGGACAGGTTCTCAATTCACCCCTCCACTTT
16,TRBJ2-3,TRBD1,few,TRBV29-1,CSVDLGGTGGSDTQYF,TGCAGCGTTGACTTGGGCGGGACAGGGGGATCAGATACGCAGTATTTT
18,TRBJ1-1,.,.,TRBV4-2,CASSQETGLLGKGTEAFF,TGTGCCAGCAGCCAAGAGACCGGGCTCCTAGGAAAGGGCACTGAAGCTTTCTTT
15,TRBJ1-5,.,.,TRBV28,CASSFGPGEGQPQHF,TGTGCCAGCAGTTTCGGGCCGGGAGAGGGTCAGCCCCAGCATTTT